These T cell receptor beta chains were read from a single sample in a study of shared clonotypes between healthy human individuals. Produced via immunoSEQ multiplex PCR; TCRdb's table is partial and in-frame only. The data show about 2 million clones, with about 95% seen just once and 0.9% to 1.4% held by the top ten. Material: naive CD8+ T cells sorted from blood. All receptors come from a man aged 18 to 30 in good health. CDR3s include the opening cysteine and the closing phenylalanine or tryptophan. A D gene is named only where the DNA matches it firmly. Clone size appears in some rows only: once, few, many, or a class for an expanded clone.

v_call,clone_size,d_call,j_call,cdr3_aa,cdr3_nt
TRBV27,.,.,TRBJ2-2,CASSFRTNTGELFF,TGTGCCAGCAGTTTTCGCACGAACACCGGGGAGCTGTTTTTT
TRBV7-8,.,TRBD2,TRBJ2-3,CASHPASGITDTQYF,TGTGCCAGCCACCCCGCTAGCGGGATCACAGATACGCAGTATTTT
TRBV5-6,.,TRBD2,TRBJ2-7,CASSLALGLAAYEQYF,TGTGCCAGCAGCTTGGCGCTGGGACTAGCGGCTTACGAGCAGTACTTC
TRBV29-1,.,.,TRBJ2-7,CSVEVGTPTYEQYF,TGCAGCGTTGAAGTGGGGACACCGACCTACGAGCAGTACTTC
TRBV7-2,.,.,TRBJ2-7,CASSLKGDEQYF,TGTGCCAGCAGCTTAAAGGGGGACGAGCAGTACTTC
TRBV7-8,.,.,TRBJ2-7,CASSLAEGEVEQYF,TGTGCCAGCAGCTTAGCGGAGGGTGAGGTCGAGCAGTACTTC
TRBV6-5,few,.,TRBJ1-1,CASSYSGGDTEAFF,TGTGCCAGCAGTTACTCGGGGGGAGACACTGAAGCTTTCTTT
TRBV5-1,.,TRBD2,TRBJ2-3,CASSSLPGLAGDTQYF,TGCGCCAGCAGCTCGCTCCCGGGACTAGCGGGAGATACGCAGTATTTT
TRBV28,.,.,TRBJ2-5,CASSFPQTGRGGGAETQYF,TGTGCCAGCAGTTTCCCACAAACAGGGAGGGGTGGAGGAGCAGAGACCCAGTACTTC
TRBV12-5,.,TRBD2,TRBJ2-1,CASALAAGDGYNEQFF,TGTGCTAGTGCCTTGGCGGCGGGAGATGGGTACAATGAGCAGTTCTTC
TRBV7-9,.,.,TRBJ2-5,CASSLKVPTQETQYF,TGTGCCAGCAGCTTGAAGGTCCCAACCCAAGAGACCCAGTACTTC